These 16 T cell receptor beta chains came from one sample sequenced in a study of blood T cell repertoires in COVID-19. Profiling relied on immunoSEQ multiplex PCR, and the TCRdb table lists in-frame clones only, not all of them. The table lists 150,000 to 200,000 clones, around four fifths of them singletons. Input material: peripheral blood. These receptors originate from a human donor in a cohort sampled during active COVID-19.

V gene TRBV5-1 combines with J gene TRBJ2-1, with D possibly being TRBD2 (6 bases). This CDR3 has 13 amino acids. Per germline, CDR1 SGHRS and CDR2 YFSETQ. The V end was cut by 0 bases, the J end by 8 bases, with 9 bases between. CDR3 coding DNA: TGCGCCAGCAGCTTGGGCGGGACCTATGAGCAGTTCTTC. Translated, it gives CASSLGGTYEQFF. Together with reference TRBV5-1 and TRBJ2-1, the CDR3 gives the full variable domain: KAGVTQTPRYLIKTRGQQVTLSCSPISGHRSVSWYQQTPGQGLQFLFEYFSETQRNKGNFPGRFSGRQFSNSRSEMNVSTLELGDSALYLCASSLGGTYEQFFGPGTRLTVL.

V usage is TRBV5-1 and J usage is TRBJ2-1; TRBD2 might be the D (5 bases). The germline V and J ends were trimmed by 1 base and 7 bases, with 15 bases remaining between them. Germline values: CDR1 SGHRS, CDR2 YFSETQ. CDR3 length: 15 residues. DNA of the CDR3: TGCGCCAGCAGCTTGCGCCTTCCCGGGGTGAATGAGCAGTTCTTC. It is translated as CASSLRLPGVNEQFF. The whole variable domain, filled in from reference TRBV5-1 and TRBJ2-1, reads KAGVTQTPRYLIKTRGQQVTLSCSPISGHRSVSWYQQTPGQGLQFLFEYFSETQRNKGNFPGRFSGRQFSNSRSEMNVSTLELGDSALYLCASSLRLPGVNEQFFGPGTRLTVL.

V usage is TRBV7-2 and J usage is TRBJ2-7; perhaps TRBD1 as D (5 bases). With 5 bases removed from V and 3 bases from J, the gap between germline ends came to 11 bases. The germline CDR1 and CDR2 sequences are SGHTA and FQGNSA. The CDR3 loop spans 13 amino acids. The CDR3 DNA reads TGTGCCAGCAGCGCACAGGTAAACTACGAGCAGTACTTC. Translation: CASSAQVNYEQYF.

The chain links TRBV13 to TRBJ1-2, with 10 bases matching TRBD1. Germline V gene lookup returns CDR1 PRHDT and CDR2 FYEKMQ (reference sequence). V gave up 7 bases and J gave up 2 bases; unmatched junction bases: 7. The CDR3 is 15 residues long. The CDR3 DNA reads TGTGCCAGCATCAGACAGGGGGCAGACAACTATGGCTACACCTTC. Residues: CASIRQGADNYGYTF.

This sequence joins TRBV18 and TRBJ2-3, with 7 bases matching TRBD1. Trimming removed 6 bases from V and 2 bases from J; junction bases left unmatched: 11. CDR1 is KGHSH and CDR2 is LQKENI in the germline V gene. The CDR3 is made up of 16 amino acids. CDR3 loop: CASSRNPGQNTDTQYF. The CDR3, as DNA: TGTGCCAGCTCCCGGAACCCGGGACAGAACACAGATACGCAGTATTTT.

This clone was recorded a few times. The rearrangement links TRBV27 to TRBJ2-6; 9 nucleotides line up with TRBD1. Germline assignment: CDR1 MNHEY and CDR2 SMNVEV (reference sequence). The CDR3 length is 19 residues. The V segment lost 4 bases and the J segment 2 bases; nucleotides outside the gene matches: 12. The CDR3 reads CASSSTDGTGIAGANVLTF. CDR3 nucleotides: TGTGCCAGCAGTTCAACGGACGGGACAGGGATCGCTGGGGCCAACGTCCTGACTTTC.

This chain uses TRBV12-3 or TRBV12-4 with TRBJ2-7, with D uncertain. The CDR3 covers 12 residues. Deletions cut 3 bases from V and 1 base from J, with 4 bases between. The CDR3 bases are TGTGCCAGCAGTTTCGGGTCCTACGAGCAGTACTTC. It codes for CASSFGSYEQYF.

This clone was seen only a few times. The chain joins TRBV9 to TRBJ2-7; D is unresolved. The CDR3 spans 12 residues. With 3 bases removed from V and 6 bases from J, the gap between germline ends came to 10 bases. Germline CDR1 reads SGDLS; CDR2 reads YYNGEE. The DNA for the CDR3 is TGTGCCAGCAGCGGAGAATTTGGCGAGCAGTACTTC. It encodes CASSGEFGEQYF. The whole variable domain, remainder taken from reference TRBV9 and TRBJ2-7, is DSGVTQTPKHLITATGQRVTLRCSPRSGDLSVYWYQQSLDQGLQFLIQYYNGEERAKGNILERFSAQQFPDLHSELNLSSLELGDSALYFCASSGEFGEQYFGPGTRLTVT.

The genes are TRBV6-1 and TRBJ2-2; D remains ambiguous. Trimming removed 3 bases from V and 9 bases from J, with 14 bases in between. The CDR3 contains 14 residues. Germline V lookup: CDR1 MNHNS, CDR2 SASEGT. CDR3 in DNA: TGTGCCAGCAGTGACGAGTTAATCGTCCGGGAGCTGTTTTTT. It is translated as CASSDELIVRELFF.

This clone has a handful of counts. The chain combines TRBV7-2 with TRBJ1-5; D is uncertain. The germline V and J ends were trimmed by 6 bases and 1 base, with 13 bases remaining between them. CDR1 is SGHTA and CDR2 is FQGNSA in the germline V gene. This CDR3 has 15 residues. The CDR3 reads CASSFMSGSNQPQHF. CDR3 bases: TGTGCCAGCAGTTTTATGTCAGGAAGCAATCAGCCCCAGCATTTT.

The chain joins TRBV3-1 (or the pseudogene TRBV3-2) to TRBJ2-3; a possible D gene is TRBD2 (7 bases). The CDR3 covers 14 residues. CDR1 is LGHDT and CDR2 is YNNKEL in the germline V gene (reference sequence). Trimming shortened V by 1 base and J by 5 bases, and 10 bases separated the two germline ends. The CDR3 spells CASSQVGGGDTQYF. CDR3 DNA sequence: TGTGCCAGCAGCCAAGTAGGGGGGGGAGATACGCAGTATTTT.

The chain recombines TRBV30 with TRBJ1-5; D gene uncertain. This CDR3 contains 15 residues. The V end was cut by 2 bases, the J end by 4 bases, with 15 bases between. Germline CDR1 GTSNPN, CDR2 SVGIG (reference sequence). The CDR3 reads CAWSIRTVTNQPQHF. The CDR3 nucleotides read TGTGCCTGGAGTATACGGACTGTCACAAATCAGCCCCAGCATTTT.

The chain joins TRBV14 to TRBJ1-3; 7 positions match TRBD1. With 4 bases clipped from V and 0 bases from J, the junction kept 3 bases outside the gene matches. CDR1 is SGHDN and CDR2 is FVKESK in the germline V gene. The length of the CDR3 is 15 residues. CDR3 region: CASSRGQASGNTIYF. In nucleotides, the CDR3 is TGTGCCAGCAGCCGAGGACAGGCCTCTGGAAACACCATATATTTT. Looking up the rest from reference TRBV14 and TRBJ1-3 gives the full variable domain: EAGVTQFPSHSVIEKGQTVTLRCDPISGHDNLYWYRRVMGKEIKFLLHFVKESKQDESGMPNNRFLAERTGGTYSTLKVQPAELEDSGVYFCASSRGQASGNTIYFGEGSWLTVV.

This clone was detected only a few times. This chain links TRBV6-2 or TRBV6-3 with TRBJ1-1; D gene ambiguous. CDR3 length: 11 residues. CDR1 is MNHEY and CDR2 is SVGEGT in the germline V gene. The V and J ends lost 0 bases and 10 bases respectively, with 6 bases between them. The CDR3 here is CASSYSRAAFF. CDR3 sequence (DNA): TGTGCCAGCAGTTACTCGAGGGCAGCTTTCTTT.

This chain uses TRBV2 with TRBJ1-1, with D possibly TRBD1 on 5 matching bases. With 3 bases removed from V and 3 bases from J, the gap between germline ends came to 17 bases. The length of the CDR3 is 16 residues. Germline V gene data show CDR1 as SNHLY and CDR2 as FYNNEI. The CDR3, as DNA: TGTGCCAGCAGTGAGTGGGTGAGAGGGGAGGACACTGAAGCTTTCTTT. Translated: CASSEWVRGEDTEAFF.

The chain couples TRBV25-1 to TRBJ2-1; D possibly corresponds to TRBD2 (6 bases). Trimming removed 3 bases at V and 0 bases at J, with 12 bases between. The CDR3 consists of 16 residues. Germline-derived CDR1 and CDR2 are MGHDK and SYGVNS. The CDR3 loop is CASSDPGTSSYNEQFF. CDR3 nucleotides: TGTGCCAGCAGTGACCCCGGGACTTCCTCCTACAATGAGCAGTTCTTC.